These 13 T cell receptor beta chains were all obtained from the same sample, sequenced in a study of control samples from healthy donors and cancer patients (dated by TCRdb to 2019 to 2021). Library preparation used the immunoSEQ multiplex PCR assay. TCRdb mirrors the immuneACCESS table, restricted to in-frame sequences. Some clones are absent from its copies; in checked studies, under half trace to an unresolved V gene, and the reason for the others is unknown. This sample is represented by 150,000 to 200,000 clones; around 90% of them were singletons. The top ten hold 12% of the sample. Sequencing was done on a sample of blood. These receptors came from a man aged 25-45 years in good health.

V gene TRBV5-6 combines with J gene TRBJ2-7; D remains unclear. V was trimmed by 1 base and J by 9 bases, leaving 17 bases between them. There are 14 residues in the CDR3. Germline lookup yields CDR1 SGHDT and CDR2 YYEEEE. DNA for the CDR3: TGTGCCAGCAGCTTGAAAAGGGTATGGTCGGCGCAGTACTTC. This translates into CASSLKRVWSAQYF.

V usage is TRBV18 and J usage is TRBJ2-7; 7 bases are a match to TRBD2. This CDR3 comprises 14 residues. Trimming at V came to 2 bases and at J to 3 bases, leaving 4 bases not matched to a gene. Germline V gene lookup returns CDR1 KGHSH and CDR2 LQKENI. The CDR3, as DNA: TGTGCCAGCTCACCAGGGGCTAGCGGCTACGAGCAGTACTTC. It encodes CASSPGASGYEQYF.

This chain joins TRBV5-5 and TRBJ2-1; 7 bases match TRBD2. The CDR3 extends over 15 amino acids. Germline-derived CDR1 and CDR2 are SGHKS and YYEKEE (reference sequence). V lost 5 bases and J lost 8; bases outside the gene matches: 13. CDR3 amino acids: CASRAGLDFSHEQFF. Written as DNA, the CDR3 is TGTGCCAGCAGGGCAGGACTAGACTTTTCCCATGAGCAGTTCTTC. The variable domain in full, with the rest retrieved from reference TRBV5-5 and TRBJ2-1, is DAGVTQSPTHLIKTRGQQVTLRCSPISGHKSVSWYQQVLGQGPQFIFQYYEKEERGRGNFPDRFSARQFPNYSSELNVNALLLGDSALYLCASRAGLDFSHEQFFGPGTRLTVL.

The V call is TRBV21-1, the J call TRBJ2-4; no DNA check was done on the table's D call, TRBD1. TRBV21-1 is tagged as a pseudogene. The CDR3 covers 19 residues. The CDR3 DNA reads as TGTGCCAGCAGCAAAATCCAGGGGTGGACAGCACGGGGCAAAAACATTCAGTACTTC. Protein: CASSKIQGWTARGKNIQYF.

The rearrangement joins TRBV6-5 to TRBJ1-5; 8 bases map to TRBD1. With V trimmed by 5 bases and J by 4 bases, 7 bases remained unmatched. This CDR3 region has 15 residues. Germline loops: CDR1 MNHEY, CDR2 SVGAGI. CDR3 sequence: CASSMDRAPNQPQHF. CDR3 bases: TGTGCCAGCAGTATGGACAGGGCCCCGAATCAGCCCCAGCATTTT.

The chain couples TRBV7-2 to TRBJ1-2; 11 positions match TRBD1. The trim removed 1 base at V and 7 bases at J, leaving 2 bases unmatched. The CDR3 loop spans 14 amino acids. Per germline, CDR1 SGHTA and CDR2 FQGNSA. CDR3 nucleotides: TGTGCCAGCAGCTTAGGGGGACAGGGGGGTGGCTACACCTTC. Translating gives CASSLGGQGGGYTF.

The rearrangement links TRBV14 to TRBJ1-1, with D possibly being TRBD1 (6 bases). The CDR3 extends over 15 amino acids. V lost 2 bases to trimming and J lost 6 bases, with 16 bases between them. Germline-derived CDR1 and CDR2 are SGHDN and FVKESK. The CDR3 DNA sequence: TGTGCCAGCAGCCAATTTACAGGGAGCGCATCTGAAGCTTTCTTT. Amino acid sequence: CASSQFTGSASEAFF.

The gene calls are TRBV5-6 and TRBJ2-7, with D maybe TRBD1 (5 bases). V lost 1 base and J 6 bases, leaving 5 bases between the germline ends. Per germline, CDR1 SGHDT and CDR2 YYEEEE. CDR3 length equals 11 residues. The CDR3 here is CASSLRGEQYF. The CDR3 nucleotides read TGTGCCAGCAGCTTGAGGGGCGAGCAGTACTTC.

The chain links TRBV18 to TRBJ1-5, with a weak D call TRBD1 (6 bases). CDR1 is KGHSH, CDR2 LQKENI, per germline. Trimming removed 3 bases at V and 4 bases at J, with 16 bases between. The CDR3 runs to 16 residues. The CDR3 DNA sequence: TGTGCCAGCTCACCCCGGGGGGGGGCAGGAAATCAGCCCCAGCATTTT. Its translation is CASSPRGGAGNQPQHF.

The CDR3 spells CASSFDTDTQYF. In DNA, the CDR3 is TGCGCCAGCAGCTTCGATACAGATACGCAGTATTTT. This chain uses TRBV5-1 with TRBJ2-3; D uncertain. CDR3 length equals 12 residues. Germline values: CDR1 SGHRS, CDR2 YFSETQ. Between the trimmed V and J ends, which lost 2 bases and 3 bases, there was a span of 4 bases.

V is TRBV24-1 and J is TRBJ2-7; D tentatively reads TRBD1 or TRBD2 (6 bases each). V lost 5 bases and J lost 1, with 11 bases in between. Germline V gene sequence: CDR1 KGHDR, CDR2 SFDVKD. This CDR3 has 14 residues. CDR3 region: CATSGPGASYEQYF. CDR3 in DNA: TGTGCCACCAGTGGCCCGGGGGCATCCTACGAGCAGTACTTC.

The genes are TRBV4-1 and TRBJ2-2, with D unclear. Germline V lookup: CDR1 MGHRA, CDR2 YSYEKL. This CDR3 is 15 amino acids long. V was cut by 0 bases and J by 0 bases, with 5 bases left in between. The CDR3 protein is CASSQDVANTGELFF. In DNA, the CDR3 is TGCGCCAGCAGCCAAGATGTAGCGAACACCGGGGAGCTGTTTTTT.

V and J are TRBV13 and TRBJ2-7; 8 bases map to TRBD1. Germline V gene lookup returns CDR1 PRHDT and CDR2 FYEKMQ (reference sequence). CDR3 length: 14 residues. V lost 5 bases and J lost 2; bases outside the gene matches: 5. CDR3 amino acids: CASSPGQGAYEQYF. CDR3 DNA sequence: TGTGCCAGCAGCCCCGGACAGGGAGCCTACGAGCAGTACTTC.